This passage covers 4 T cell receptor beta chains from one sample sequenced in a study of T-cell memory formation after mild COVID-19. In TCRdb, the 5' RACE reads were re-called with MiXCR into one record per CDR3 protein. The repertoire holds 300,000 or so distinct CDR3 sequences, roughly 15% seen once, with more than 20% in the top ten. Source material: PBMCs or a T cell subset sorted from them (not recorded which). The receptor set was obtained from a man between 18 and 35 years old who had mild COVID-19 (a few samples of this study predate the infection). Cell type and time point are not known.

This clonotype is categorized as medium-sized (0.01 to 0.1%). This chain uses TRBV4-3 with TRBJ2-1, with 12 bases fitting TRBD2. With V trimmed by 0 bases and J by 4 bases, 1 base remained unmatched. Germline V gene sequence: CDR1 LGHNA, CDR2 YSLEER. There are 16 residues in the CDR3. This CDR3 reads CASSQETSGGYNEQFF. CDR3 DNA: TGCGCCAGCAGCCAAGAAACTAGCGGGGGGTACAATGAGCAGTTCTTC.

Ten or more counts support this clonotype. The genes are TRBV7-2 and TRBJ2-1; D ambiguous. V lost 1 base, J lost 2 bases, and 9 bases lay in between. CDR1 SGHTA and CDR2 FQGNSA come from the germline V gene. The CDR3 spans 15 residues. CDR3 DNA: TGTGCCAGCAGCTTAGATCTTAGTACCTACAATGAGCAGTTCTTC. Protein product: CASSLDLSTYNEQFF.

The table lists this clonotype with a few counts. The chain links TRBV12-3 or TRBV12-4 to TRBJ1-1; D is ambiguous. There are 12 residues in the CDR3. V lost 6 bases, J lost 11 bases, and 16 bases lay in between. Here the CDR3 reads CASSWAPGNAFF. The CDR3 DNA reads as TGTGCCAGCAGCTGGGCTCCGGGGAATGCTTTCTTT.

In this sample, this clonotype turned up a few times. The V call is TRBV5-1, the J call TRBJ2-7; D is ambiguous. The CDR3 extends over 15 amino acids. The V and J ends lost 0 bases and 3 bases respectively, with 13 bases between them. Germline values: CDR1 SGHRS, CDR2 YFSETQ. In DNA, the CDR3 is TGCGCCAGCAGCTTGGTCTCGGAGCCAGGCTACGAGCAGTACGTC. It is translated as CASSLVSEPGYEQYV.